This is a list of T cell receptor beta chains from one sample in a study of a mutant IDH1 vaccine in newly diagnosed glioma. Some clones are missing from TCRdb's copy, which holds only in-frame ones; the method was immunoSEQ multiplex PCR. Found here are roughly 50,000 clones, 70% to 85% of them singletons; the top ten hold roughly 3.2%. These receptors are not linked to any known antigen. Sequencing was performed on PBMCs, taken from a glioma patient whose treatment included an IDH1 peptide vaccine. The origin of the receptors is a woman between 18 and 29 years old with glioma. Some clones in this sample may be carry-over from other donors' samples. Both conserved end residues are part of each CDR3. Fields, in order: V gene, J gene, clone size, D gene, CDR3 protein, CDR3 DNA. D genes are given only for firm matches. Where a row states a size, it is once, few, many or the class of an expanded clone; other rows omit it.

V: TRBV10-3
J: TRBJ2-7
size: NA
D: NA
CDR3: CAISATDYEQYF
DNA: TGTGCCATCAGCGCGACAGATTACGAGCAGTACTTC

V: TRBV7-6
J: TRBJ2-7
size: once
D: TRBD1
CDR3: CASSLWQGAYEQYF
DNA: TGTGCCAGCAGCTTATGGCAGGGGGCCTACGAGCAGTACTTC

V: TRBV30
J: TRBJ2-4
size: few
D: TRBD2
CDR3: CAWSGGKAQKNIQYF
DNA: TGTGCCTGGTCGGGAGGGAAGGCGCAGAAAAACATTCAGTACTTC

V: TRBV29-1
J: TRBJ2-1
size: NA
D: TRBD2
CDR3: CSVQAWGGSSYNEQFF
DNA: TGCAGCGTACAAGCGTGGGGCGGGAGCTCCTACAATGAGCAGTTCTTC

V: TRBV27
J: TRBJ2-7
size: few
D: TRBD1
CDR3: CASSTRVRGQGNYEQYF
DNA: TGTGCCAGCAGCACCCGAGTACGAGGACAGGGGAACTACGAGCAGTACTTC

V: TRBV27
J: TRBJ2-7
size: NA
D: NA
CDR3: CASSSGSHEQYF
DNA: TGTGCCAGCAGTTCCGGGAGTCACGAGCAGTACTTC

V: TRBV7-7
J: TRBJ2-1
size: NA
D: NA
CDR3: CASSRDHYNEQFF
DNA: TGTGCTAGCAGCCGCGACCACTACAATGAGCAGTTCTTC

V: TRBV25-1
J: TRBJ1-1
size: NA
D: NA
CDR3: CASSEQQGMNTEAFF
DNA: TGTGCCAGCAGTGAACAGCAGGGCATGAACACTGAAGCTTTCTTT

V: TRBV4-2
J: TRBJ2-2
size: NA
D: NA
CDR3: CASTQETGYTGELFF
DNA: TGTGCCAGCACCCAAGAAACGGGGTACACCGGGGAGCTGTTTTTT

V: TRBV7-2
J: TRBJ1-4
size: NA
D: NA
CDR3: CASSARHTFSNEKLFF
DNA: TGTGCCAGCAGCGCCCGTCACACCTTCTCTAATGAAAAACTGTTTTTT

V: TRBV7-9
J: TRBJ2-3
size: NA
D: TRBD2
CDR3: CASSSGTSGRPSADTQYF
DNA: TGTGCCAGCAGCTCCGGGACTAGCGGGAGGCCTTCCGCAGATACGCAGTATTTT

V: TRBV29-1
J: TRBJ2-3
size: NA
D: NA
CDR3: CSVDEGGDTQYF
DNA: TGCAGCGTTGATGAGGGTGGAGATACGCAGTATTTT

V: TRBV5-1
J: TRBJ2-2
size: NA
D: NA
CDR3: CASSLVATAAGTGELFF
DNA: TGCGCCAGCAGCTTGGTAGCCACGGCCGCGGGCACCGGGGAGCTGTTTTTT

V: TRBV5-5
J: TRBJ1-1
size: NA
D: NA
CDR3: CASSPPRNTEAFF
DNA: TGTGCCAGCAGCCCGCCGCGGAACACTGAAGCTTTCTTT

V: TRBV9
J: TRBJ1-2
size: NA
D: NA
CDR3: CASSEQGNYGYTF
DNA: TGTGCCAGCAGTGAACAGGGAAACTATGGCTACACCTTC

V: TRBV6-5
J: TRBJ1-2
size: NA
D: NA
CDR3: CASSPPNRWGYTF
DNA: TGTGCCAGCAGTCCTCCGAATCGGTGGGGCTACACCTTC

V: TRBV28
J: TRBJ2-7
size: NA
D: NA
CDR3: CASSHAYEQYF
DNA: TGTGCCAGCAGCCATGCATACGAGCAGTACTTC

V: TRBV5-1
J: TRBJ1-1
size: NA
D: NA
CDR3: CASSLGGGLSNTEAFF
DNA: TGCGCCAGCAGCTTAGGGGGGGGGTTATCGAACACTGAAGCTTTCTTT

V: TRBV10-3
J: TRBJ1-1
size: once
D: NA
CDR3: CAISEPGRLDMNTEAFF
DNA: TGTGCCATCAGTGAGCCCGGACGGCTGGACATGAACACTGAAGCTTTCTTT

V: TRBV11-1
J: TRBJ2-7
size: NA
D: TRBD1
CDR3: CASSHRDRGTRRYEQYF
DNA: TGTGCCAGCAGCCACCGGGACAGGGGGACCAGACGATACGAGCAGTACTTC

V: TRBV7-6
J: TRBJ2-7
size: NA
D: NA
CDR3: CASSLHHRADEQYF
DNA: TGTGCCAGCAGCTTACACCATAGGGCCGACGAGCAGTACTTC

V: TRBV5-5
J: TRBJ1-1
size: NA
D: NA
CDR3: CASSLTPAGNTEAFF
DNA: TGTGCCAGCAGCTTGACGCCGGCAGGGAACACTGAAGCTTTCTTT

V: TRBV9
J: TRBJ2-5
size: NA
D: NA
CDR3: CASSVASSQETQYF
DNA: TGTGCCAGCAGCGTAGCTAGCAGCCAAGAGACCCAGTACTTC

V: TRBV2
J: TRBJ2-7
size: NA
D: TRBD1
CDR3: CASRTGTGNEQYF
DNA: TGTGCCAGCAGGACGGGGACAGGGAACGAGCAGTACTTC

V: TRBV30
J: TRBJ1-3
size: few
D: NA
CDR3: CAWARSGNTIYF
DNA: TGTGCCTGGGCCCGTTCTGGAAACACCATATATTTT

V: TRBV5-6
J: TRBJ2-2
size: NA
D: TRBD1
CDR3: CASSFLKGTGDTGELFF
DNA: TGTGCCAGCAGCTTCTTGAAAGGGACAGGGGACACCGGGGAGCTGTTTTTT

V: TRBV7-2
J: TRBJ2-7
size: NA
D: NA
CDR3: CASSLSRQLYEQYF
DNA: TGTGCCAGCAGCCTTAGCCGCCAACTCTACGAGCAGTACTTC

V: TRBV2
J: TRBJ2-5
size: NA
D: TRBD2
CDR3: CASSLGRGGPETQYF
DNA: TGTGCCAGCAGCCTAGGCCGGGGGGGGCCGGAGACCCAGTACTTC

V: TRBV10-3
J: TRBJ2-5
size: NA
D: NA
CDR3: CAISVGEHQETQYF
DNA: TGTGCCATCAGTGTGGGAGAGCACCAAGAGACCCAGTACTTC

V: TRBV7-2
J: TRBJ1-2
size: NA
D: TRBD1
CDR3: CASSPDRGRNGYTF
DNA: TGTGCCAGCAGCCCTGACAGGGGGCGGAATGGCTACACCTTC

V: TRBV5-6
J: TRBJ2-2
size: NA
D: NA
CDR3: CASSGLKQNTGELFF
DNA: TGTGCCAGCAGCGGCCTGAAGCAGAACACCGGGGAGCTGTTTTTT

V: TRBV7-6
J: TRBJ1-6
size: few
D: NA
CDR3: CATGGTYNSPLHF
DNA: TGTGCCACCGGGGGCACCTATAATTCACCCCTCCACTTT

V: TRBV4-2
J: TRBJ1-4
size: NA
D: NA
CDR3: CASSQGRGQSEKLFF
DNA: TGTGCCAGCAGCCAAGGAAGAGGTCAGTCCGAAAAACTGTTTTTT

V: TRBV7-2
J: TRBJ1-1
size: few
D: NA
CDR3: CASSGQVGGATEAFF
DNA: TGTGCCAGCAGCGGCCAGGTTGGAGGGGCCACTGAAGCTTTCTTT

V: TRBV10-3
J: TRBJ2-7
size: NA
D: NA
CDR3: CAISELDEQYF
DNA: TGTGCCATCAGTGAGTTGGACGAGCAGTACTTC

V: TRBV7-2
J: TRBJ2-5
size: NA
D: NA
CDR3: CASSQSGHGETQYF
DNA: TGTGCCAGCAGCCAATCAGGGCATGGAGAGACCCAGTACTTC

V: TRBV7-2
J: TRBJ2-7
size: few
D: TRBD1
CDR3: CASSRRQGAVEQYF
DNA: TGTGCCAGCAGCCGACGACAGGGGGCGGTCGAGCAGTACTTC